These 27 T cell receptor beta chains share one sample of origin, sequenced in a study of T cell responses to AZD1222 COVID-19 vaccine. Libraries were prepared by immunoSEQ multiplex PCR; TCRdb keeps only in-frame clonotypes and omits some of them. The sample lists some 130,000 clones, 87% occurring once. The sequencing here drew on peripheral blood, taken 28 days after the second AZD1222 dose. The receptors stem from an adult who received the AZD1222 COVID-19 vaccine.

The rearrangement uses TRBV5-1 and TRBJ1-1; D is ambiguous. The CDR3 has 13 residues. V shed 0 bases and J shed 6 bases, with 9 bases lying between them. CDR1 is SGHRS, CDR2 YFSETQ, per germline. The CDR3 here is CASSLEGPAEAFF. The CDR3 DNA reads TGCGCCAGCAGCTTGGAAGGGCCCGCTGAAGCTTTCTTT.

This sequence joins TRBV7-2 and TRBJ2-1; 10 bases agree with TRBD2. The CDR3 covers 17 residues. In germline, CDR1 is SGHTA, CDR2 FQGNSA. V lost 5 bases, J lost 3 bases, and 10 bases stayed unmatched. The CDR3 reads CASSVRGSGGHYNEQFF. In DNA, the CDR3 is TGTGCCAGCAGCGTTAGAGGTAGCGGGGGGCACTACAATGAGCAGTTCTTC.

The V and J genes are TRBV7-2 and TRBJ2-3; no firm D call. V lost 8 bases and J lost 4, with 7 bases in between. This CDR3 has 11 residues. Germline CDR1 and CDR2: SGHTA and FQGNSA. Here the CDR3 reads CASVIADTQYF. In nucleotides, the CDR3 is TGTGCCAGCGTAATTGCAGATACGCAGTATTTT.

This chain uses TRBV2 with TRBJ1-2; the D gene is possibly TRBD1 (6 bases). The V gene lost 3 bases and the J gene lost 8 bases, with 19 bases spanning the gap. The CDR3 sequence is 15 residues long. Looked up from germline, CDR1 is SNHLY and CDR2 is FYNNEI. CDR3 in DNA: TGTGCCAGCAGTGATCGGCAGGGGCCCCGAGGGGGCTACACCTTC. Translated: CASSDRQGPRGGYTF.

The chain employs TRBV27 and TRBJ1-2, with TRBD1 identical over 9 bases. V dropped 2 bases and J dropped 3; count of bases not matched to a gene: 4. Germline loops: CDR1 MNHEY, CDR2 SMNVEV (reference sequence). The CDR3 spans 15 residues. CDR3 loop: CASSLGGQGDYGYTF. CDR3 DNA sequence: TGTGCCAGCAGTTTAGGGGGACAGGGTGACTATGGCTACACCTTC.

The V and J genes are TRBV5-1 and TRBJ1-3, with 10 positions matching TRBD1. This CDR3 region has 16 residues. The V gene's germline CDR1 is SGHRS and CDR2 YFSETQ. V shed 0 bases and J 8 bases; nucleotides not matched to a gene: 8. The CDR3 coding sequence is TGCGCCAGCAGCTTGGCACCGGGACAGGGGACGCACACCATATATTTT. It is translated as CASSLAPGQGTHTIYF. Full variable domain (rest looked up from reference TRBV5-1 and TRBJ1-3): KAGVTQTPRYLIKTRGQQVTLSCSPISGHRSVSWYQQTPGQGLQFLFEYFSETQRNKGNFPGRFSGRQFSNSRSEMNVSTLELGDSALYLCASSLAPGQGTHTIYFGEGSWLTVV.

V usage is TRBV30 and J usage is TRBJ1-2, with D possibly TRBD1 on 6 matching bases. V lost 5 bases and J 4 bases, leaving 14 bases between the germline ends. CDR1 and CDR2 (germline): GTSNPN, SVGIG (reference sequence). The CDR3 extends over 13 amino acids. The CDR3 region is CAWGLQGLYGYTF. DNA for the CDR3: TGTGCCTGGGGGTTACAGGGTCTCTATGGCTACACCTTC.

The chain recombines TRBV19 with TRBJ2-7; D not certain. The CDR3 has 13 residues. Germline lookup yields CDR1 LNHDA and CDR2 SQIVND (reference sequence). V dropped 5 bases and J dropped 4 bases, with 12 bases sitting between them. CDR3 region: CASSLGSEYEQYF. The CDR3, as DNA: TGTGCCAGTAGTCTAGGATCGGAATACGAGCAGTACTTC.

This sequence joins TRBV7-8 and TRBJ1-4; D gene unclear. V lost 9 bases, J lost 0 bases, and 8 bases lay in between. Germline assignment: CDR1 SGHVS and CDR2 FQNEAQ. The CDR3 sequence is 13 residues long. As DNA, the CDR3 is TGTGCCAGTACACCTTCAACTAATGAAAAACTGTTTTTT. It translates to CASTPSTNEKLFF. Full variable domain (missing parts from reference TRBV7-8 and TRBJ1-4): GAGVSQSPRYKVAKRGQDVALRCDPISGHVSLFWYQQALGQGPEFLTYFQNEAQLDKSGLPSDRFFAERPEGSVSTLKIQRTQQEDSAVYLCASTPSTNEKLFFGSGTQLSVL.

The chain links TRBV28 to TRBJ1-1, with no clear D. The germline CDR1 and CDR2 sequences are MDHEN and SYDVKM. The CDR3 extends over 13 amino acids. V dropped 6 bases and J dropped 4 bases, with 12 bases sitting between them. In DNA, the CDR3 is TGTGCCAGCAGCCGTCAGGTTCGCACTGAAGCTTTCTTT. This codes for CASSRQVRTEAFF.

The rearrangement uses TRBV6-4 and TRBJ2-1; TRBD2 matches at 8 bases. V lost 3 bases to trimming and J lost 5 bases; unmatched junction nucleotides: 6. Germline CDR1 MRHNA, CDR2 SNTAGT. The CDR3 has 15 amino acids. The DNA of the CDR3 is TGTGCCAGCAGTGAAGCGGGGGAGAATAACAATGAGCAGTTCTTC. It encodes CASSEAGENNNEQFF.

V gene TRBV2 combines with J gene TRBJ2-4; D ambiguous. This CDR3 is built from 16 residues. Trimming left V 2 bases short and J 3 bases short, with 14 bases between. Per germline, CDR1 SNHLY and CDR2 FYNNEI. Here the CDR3 DNA reads TGTGCCAGCAGTGAAACCCGGGTTCTAATCAAAAACATTCAGTACTTC. Translating it yields CASSETRVLIKNIQYF.

This rearrangement joins TRBV2 to TRBJ1-2, with D possibly matching TRBD1 (6 bases). The CDR3 totals 14 residues. Germline V gives CDR1 SNHLY, CDR2 FYNNEI. The V gene lost 6 bases and the J gene lost 4 bases, with 15 bases spanning the gap. The CDR3 DNA reads TGTGCCAGCAGGTCCGAACAGGGAATCTATGGCTACACCTTC. This sequence encodes CASRSEQGIYGYTF.

The J gene is TRBJ1-1, the V gene TRBV11-2; no firm D call. V was shortened by 5 bases and J by 1 base, with 17 bases between the two germline ends. The CDR3 is 16 amino acids. Looked up from germline, CDR1 is SGHAT and CDR2 is FQNNGV. As DNA, the CDR3 is TGTGCCAGCAGCCCCACCCCTTGGACGGAGAACACTGAAGCTTTCTTT. It codes for CASSPTPWTENTEAFF.

CDR3 in amino acids: CASSTEYTQYF. The CDR3 bases are TGTGCCAGCAGCACTGAGTACACCCAGTACTTC. The rearrangement links TRBV7-9 to TRBJ2-5; D call uncertain. V lost 5 bases and J lost 8, with 9 bases in between. This CDR3 spans 11 amino acids. Per the germline V gene, CDR1 is SEHNR and CDR2 is FQNEAQ (reference sequence). Drawing the rest from reference TRBV7-9 and TRBJ2-5, the complete variable domain is DTGVSQNPRHKITKRGQNVTFRCDPISEHNRLYWYRQTLGQGPEFLTYFQNEAQLEKSRLLSDRFSAERPKGSFSTLEIQRTEQGDSAMYLCASSTEYTQYFGPGTRLLVL.

The chain recombines TRBV11-2 with TRBJ2-2; TRBD2 might be the D (6 bases). V lost 6 bases and J 1 base, leaving 12 bases between the germline ends. The CDR3 has 15 residues. Germline values: CDR1 SGHAT, CDR2 FQNNGV. This CDR3 is CASSSGTGNTGELFF. For the CDR3, the DNA is TGTGCCAGCAGTTCCGGGACTGGGAACACCGGGGAGCTGTTTTTT.

The gene calls are TRBV5-6 and TRBJ1-3; D not resolved. V lost 0 bases, J lost 0 bases, and 1 base lay in between. CDR3 size: 13 residues. CDR1 is SGHDT and CDR2 is YYEEEE in the germline V gene. CDR3: CASSLDSGNTIYF. The CDR3 DNA is TGTGCCAGCAGCTTGGACTCTGGAAACACCATATATTTT.

This clone was recorded once. The chain combines TRBV6-5 with TRBJ1-2; D remains ambiguous. CDR1 and CDR2 from the germline V gene are MNHEY and SVGAGI. The CDR3 is made up of 14 amino acids. V shed 6 bases and J shed 4 bases, with 15 bases lying between them. The CDR3 DNA reads as TGTGCCAGCAGGAAGGGTCCAGCCCTCTATGGCTACACCTTC. Translation gives CASRKGPALYGYTF.

This clone was seen more than once but under ten times. The rearrangement joins TRBV9 to TRBJ1-4; 7 positions match TRBD1. Germline trimming cut 2 bases from V and 3 bases from J; bases unmatched to any gene: 7. The CDR3 runs 16 residues. Germline CDR1 SGDLS, CDR2 YYNGEE. The CDR3: CASSVGTGTANEKLFF. The DNA for the CDR3 is TGTGCCAGCAGCGTGGGAACCGGGACAGCTAATGAAAAACTGTTTTTT.

This chain links TRBV3-1 (or the pseudogene TRBV3-2) with TRBJ2-7, with D possibly matching TRBD1 (6 bases). V was clipped by 1 base and J by 5 bases, with 12 bases between them. The CDR3 length is 14 residues. Germline CDR1 and CDR2: LGHDT and YNNKEL (reference sequence). The CDR3, as DNA: TGTGCCAGCAGCCAAGGTGGTCAGGGGAACGAGCAGTACTTC. Residues: CASSQGGQGNEQYF.

This clone showed up just once. The rearrangement joins TRBV5-1 to TRBJ1-4; D unclear. V was trimmed by 2 bases and J by 0 bases, leaving 8 bases between them. Germline-derived CDR1 and CDR2 are SGHRS and YFSETQ. The CDR3 length is 15 residues. The CDR3: CASSLRNPTNEKLFF. Written as DNA, the CDR3 is TGCGCCAGCAGCTTACGCAACCCAACTAATGAAAAACTGTTTTTT.

The V and J genes are TRBV6-2 or TRBV6-3 and TRBJ2-2; possible D gene TRBD1, 6 bases. The CDR3 has 18 amino acids. Germline assignment: CDR1 MNHEY and CDR2 SVGEGT. Trimming stripped 2 bases from V and 2 bases from J, with 18 bases between. The CDR3 loop is CASSYLRGPQLNTGELFF. The CDR3 DNA reads as TGTGCCAGCAGTTACCTCAGGGGCCCACAGCTAAACACCGGGGAGCTGTTTTTT.

CDR3 in amino acids: CASSVGRPSTDTQYF. CDR3 coding DNA: TGTGCCAGCAGTGTTGGGAGGCCTAGCACAGATACGCAGTATTTT. The rearrangement links TRBV2 to TRBJ2-3; tentatively, D is TRBD2 (6 bases). The CDR3 runs 15 residues. V was clipped by 4 bases and J by 0 bases, with 11 bases between them. Germline CDR1 SNHLY, CDR2 FYNNEI.

This CDR3 reads CASSPSPELNTEAFF. For the CDR3, the DNA is TGTGCCAGCAGCCCGTCCCCGGAATTGAACACTGAAGCTTTCTTT. The genes are TRBV5-5 and TRBJ1-1; D gene uncertain. Germline CDR1 is SGHKS and CDR2 is YYEKEE (reference sequence). The CDR3 sequence is 15 residues long. The V gene lost 4 bases and the J gene lost 0 bases, with 13 bases spanning the gap.

The chain couples TRBV3-1 (or the pseudogene TRBV3-2) to TRBJ2-4; 7 nucleotides match TRBD2. Germline V CDR1 and CDR2: LGHDT, YNNKEL (reference sequence). V trimming: 2 bases; J trimming: 7 bases; junction bases outside the gene matches: 5. The CDR3 length is 14 residues. DNA of the CDR3: TGTGCCAGCAGCCAAACGGGACTAAGGAACATTCAGTACTTC. It encodes CASSQTGLRNIQYF.

The genes are TRBV5-4 and TRBJ1-6; D may be TRBD1 (6 bases). CDR3 length: 16 residues. Trimming shortened V by 4 bases and J by 6 bases, and 17 bases separated the two germline ends. Germline CDR1 and CDR2: SGHNT and YYREEE (reference sequence). The CDR3 bases are TGTGCCAGCAGCCACCAAGGGGGGGCCGTTAATTCACCCCTCCACTTT. As protein: CASSHQGGAVNSPLHF.

J is TRBJ2-3 and V is TRBV4-3; the D is unclear. The CDR3 spans 16 residues. V dropped 4 bases and J dropped 0 bases, with 14 bases sitting between them. CDR1 is LGHNA, CDR2 YSLEER, per germline. DNA of the CDR3: TGCGCCAGCAGCCCTCTCCGGCAACCGAGCACAGATACGCAGTATTTT. As protein: CASSPLRQPSTDTQYF.